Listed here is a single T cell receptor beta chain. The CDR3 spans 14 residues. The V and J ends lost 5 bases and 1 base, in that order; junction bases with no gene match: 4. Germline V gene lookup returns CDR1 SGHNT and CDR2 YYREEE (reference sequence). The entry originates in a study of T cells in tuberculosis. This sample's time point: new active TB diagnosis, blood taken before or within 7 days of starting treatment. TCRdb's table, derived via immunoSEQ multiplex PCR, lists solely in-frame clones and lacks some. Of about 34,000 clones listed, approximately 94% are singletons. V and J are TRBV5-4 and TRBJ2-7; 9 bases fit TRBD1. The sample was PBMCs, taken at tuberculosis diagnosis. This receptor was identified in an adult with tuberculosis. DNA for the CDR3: TGTGCCAGCAGAACCGGGACAGGGTCCTACGAGCAGTACTTC. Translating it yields CASRTGTGSYEQYF.